The entry below describes one T cell receptor (beta chain). Unmatched junction bases numbered 7, after V lost 6 bases and J lost 3 bases. The length of the CDR3 is 14 residues. The germline V gene has CDR1 ENHRY and CDR2 SYGVKD. The data were taken from a study of T cell changes during pregnancy in multiple sclerosis. Sequencing was performed with immunoSEQ multiplex PCR; in TCRdb, only in-frame clones are kept and a portion is missing. Of 90,000 to 120,000 clones listed, around 90% are singletons. The sequencing here drew on peripheral blood, taken in the third trimester of pregnancy. This receptor was identified in a female donor in good health, enrolled as a control in a pregnancy study. J is TRBJ2-7 and V is TRBV10-3, with 8 bases aligning to TRBD1. This CDR3 reads CAISATGDDYEQYF. As DNA, the CDR3 is TGTGCCATCAGCGCGACAGGGGATGACTACGAGCAGTACTTC.